This T cell receptor (beta chain) derives from a study of T cell responses to AZD1222 COVID-19 vaccine. This table comes from immunoSEQ multiplex PCR, and its TCRdb copy is limited to in-frame clones, with some not included. The sample has roughly 190,000 clones; 80% to 95% are singletons. Germline values: CDR1 SGHTS, CDR2 YDEGEE. This CDR3 spans 14 amino acids. Trimming removed 4 bases at V and 9 bases at J, with 18 bases between. This chain links TRBV5-8 with TRBJ2-3; TRBD2 is a possible D gene (5 bases). The sequencing used peripheral blood, collected 28 days after the second AZD1222 dose. This receptor was taken from an adult who received the AZD1222 COVID-19 vaccine. The CDR3 coding sequence is TGTGCCAGCAGCAAGCGGATCACCTCCAGAACGCAGTATTTT. Its protein product is CASSKRITSRTQYF.